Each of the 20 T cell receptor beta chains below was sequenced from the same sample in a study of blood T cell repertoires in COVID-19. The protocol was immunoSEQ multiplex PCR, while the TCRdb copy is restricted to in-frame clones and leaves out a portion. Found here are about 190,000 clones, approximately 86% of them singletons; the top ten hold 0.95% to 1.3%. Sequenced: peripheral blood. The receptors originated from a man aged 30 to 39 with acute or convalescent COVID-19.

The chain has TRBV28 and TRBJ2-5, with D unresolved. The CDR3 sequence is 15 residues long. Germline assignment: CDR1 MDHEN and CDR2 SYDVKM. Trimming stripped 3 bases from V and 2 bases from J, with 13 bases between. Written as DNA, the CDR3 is TGTGCCAGCAGTTTTCCGGCAGGCCGGCAAGAGACCCAGTACTTC. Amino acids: CASSFPAGRQETQYF.

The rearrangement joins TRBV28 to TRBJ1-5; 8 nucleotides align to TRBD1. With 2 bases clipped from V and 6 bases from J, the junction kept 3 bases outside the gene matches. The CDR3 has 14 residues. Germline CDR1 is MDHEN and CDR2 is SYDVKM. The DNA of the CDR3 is TGTGCCAGCAGTTTACCCAGGGGGCGTCAGCCCCAGCATTTT. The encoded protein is CASSLPRGRQPQHF. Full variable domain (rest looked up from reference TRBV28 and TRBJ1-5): DVKVTQSSRYLVKRTGEKVFLECVQDMDHENMFWYRQDPGLGLRLIYFSYDVKMKEKGDIPEGYSVSREKKERFSLILESASTNQTSMYLCASSLPRGRQPQHFGDGTRLSIL.

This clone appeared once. The CDR3 sequence is CASRGQSYEQYF. The CDR3 DNA follows: TGTGCCAGCAGGGGACAGAGCTACGAGCAGTACTTC. The chain is built from TRBV7-9 and TRBJ2-7, with 7 bases identical to TRBD1. V lost 6 bases to trimming and J lost 3 bases; unmatched junction nucleotides: 2. Germline V gene data show CDR1 as SEHNR and CDR2 as FQNEAQ (reference sequence). The CDR3 totals 12 residues.

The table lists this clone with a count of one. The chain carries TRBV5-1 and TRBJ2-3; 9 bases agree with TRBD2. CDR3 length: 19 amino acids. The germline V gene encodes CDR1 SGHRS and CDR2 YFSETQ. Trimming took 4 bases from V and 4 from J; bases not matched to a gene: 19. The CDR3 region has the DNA TGCGCCAGCAGCCGTCTAGGGGCTAGCGGGGCGAAAGAAGCAGATACGCAGTATTTT. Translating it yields CASSRLGASGAKEADTQYF.

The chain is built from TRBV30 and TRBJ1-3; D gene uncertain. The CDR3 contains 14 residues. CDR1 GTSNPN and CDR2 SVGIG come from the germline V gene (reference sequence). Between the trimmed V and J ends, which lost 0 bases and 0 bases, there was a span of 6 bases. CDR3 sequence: CAWSVKISGNTIYF. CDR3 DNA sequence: TGTGCCTGGAGTGTCAAAATCTCTGGAAACACCATATATTTT. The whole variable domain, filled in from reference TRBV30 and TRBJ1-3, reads SQTIHQWPATLVQPVGSPLSLECTVEGTSNPNLYWYRQAAGRGLQLLFYSVGIGQISSEVPQNLSASRPQDRQFILSSKKLLLSDSGFYLCAWSVKISGNTIYFGEGSWLTVV.

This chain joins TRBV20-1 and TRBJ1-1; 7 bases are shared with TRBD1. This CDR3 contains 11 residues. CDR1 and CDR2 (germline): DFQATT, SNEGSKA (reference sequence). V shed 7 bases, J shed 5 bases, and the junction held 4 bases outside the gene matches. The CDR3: CSVGGRTEAFF. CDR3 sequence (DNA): TGCAGTGTAGGGGGCAGGACTGAAGCTTTCTTT.

The chain's CDR3 is CASSLTGGKSGELFF. The DNA for the CDR3 is TGTGCCAGCAGTTTGACAGGGGGGAAATCCGGGGAGCTGTTTTTT. The chain uses TRBV28 and TRBJ2-2; 9 bases are shared with TRBD1. J was trimmed by 6 bases and V by 3 bases; bases with no gene match: 5. Germline V gives CDR1 MDHEN, CDR2 SYDVKM. This CDR3 is 15 amino acids long. Full variable domain (missing parts from reference TRBV28 and TRBJ2-2): DVKVTQSSRYLVKRTGEKVFLECVQDMDHENMFWYRQDPGLGLRLIYFSYDVKMKEKGDIPEGYSVSREKKERFSLILESASTNQTSMYLCASSLTGGKSGELFFGEGSRLTVL.

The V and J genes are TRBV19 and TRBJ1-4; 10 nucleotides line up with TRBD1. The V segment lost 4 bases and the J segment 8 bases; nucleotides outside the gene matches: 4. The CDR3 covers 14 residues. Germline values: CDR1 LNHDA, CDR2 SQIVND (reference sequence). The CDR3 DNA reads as TGTGCCAGTAGTAGACAGGGGGCGAAGGAAAAACTGTTTTTT. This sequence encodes CASSRQGAKEKLFF. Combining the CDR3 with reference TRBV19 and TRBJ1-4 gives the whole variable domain DGGITQSPKYLFRKEGQNVTLSCEQNLNHDAMYWYRQDPGQGLRLIYYSQIVNDFQKGDIAEGYSVSREKKESFPLTVTSAQKNPTAFYLCASSRQGAKEKLFFGSGTQLSVL.

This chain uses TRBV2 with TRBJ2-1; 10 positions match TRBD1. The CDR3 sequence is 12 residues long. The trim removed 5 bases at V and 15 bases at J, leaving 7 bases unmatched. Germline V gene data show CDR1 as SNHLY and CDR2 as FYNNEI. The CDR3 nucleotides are TGTGCCAGCAGTAGCGACAGGGGGCTTCGGTTCTTC. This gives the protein CASSSDRGLRFF.

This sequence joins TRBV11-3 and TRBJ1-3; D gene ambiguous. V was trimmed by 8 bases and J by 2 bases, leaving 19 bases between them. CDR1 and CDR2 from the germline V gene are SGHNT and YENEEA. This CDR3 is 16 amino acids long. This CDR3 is CASGLFLIVAGNTIYF. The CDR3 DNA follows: TGTGCCAGCGGCCTTTTTTTAATCGTGGCTGGAAACACCATATATTTT.

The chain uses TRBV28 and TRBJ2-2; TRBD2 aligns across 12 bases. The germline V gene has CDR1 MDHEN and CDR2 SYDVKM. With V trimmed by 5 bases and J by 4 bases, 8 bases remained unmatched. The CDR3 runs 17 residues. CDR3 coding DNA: TGTGCCAGCAGTCCTCCCGGACTAGCGGGGACCACCGGGGAGCTGTTTTTT. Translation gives CASSPPGLAGTTGELFF. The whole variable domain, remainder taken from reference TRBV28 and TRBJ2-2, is DVKVTQSSRYLVKRTGEKVFLECVQDMDHENMFWYRQDPGLGLRLIYFSYDVKMKEKGDIPEGYSVSREKKERFSLILESASTNQTSMYLCASSPPGLAGTTGELFFGEGSRLTVL.

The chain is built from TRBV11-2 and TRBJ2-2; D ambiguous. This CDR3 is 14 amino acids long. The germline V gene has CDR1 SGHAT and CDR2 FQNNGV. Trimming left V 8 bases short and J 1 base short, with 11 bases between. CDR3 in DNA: TGTGCCAGCGCCATACAGAGGAACACCGGGGAGCTGTTTTTT. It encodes CASAIQRNTGELFF.

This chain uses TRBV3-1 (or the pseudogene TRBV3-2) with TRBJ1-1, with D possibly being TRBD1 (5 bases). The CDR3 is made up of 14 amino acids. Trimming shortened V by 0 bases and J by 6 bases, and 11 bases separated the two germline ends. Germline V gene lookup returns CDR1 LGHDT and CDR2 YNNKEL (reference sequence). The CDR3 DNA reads TGTGCCAGCAGCCAAGAGAGCGGGGCGCCTGAAGCTTTCTTT. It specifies CASSQESGAPEAFF.

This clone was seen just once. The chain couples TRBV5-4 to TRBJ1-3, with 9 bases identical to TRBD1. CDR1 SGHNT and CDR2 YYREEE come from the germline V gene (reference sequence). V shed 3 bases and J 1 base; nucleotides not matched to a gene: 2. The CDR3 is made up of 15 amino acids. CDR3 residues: CASSSGTGSGNTIYF. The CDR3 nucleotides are TGTGCCAGCAGCTCTGGGACAGGGTCTGGAAACACCATATATTTT.

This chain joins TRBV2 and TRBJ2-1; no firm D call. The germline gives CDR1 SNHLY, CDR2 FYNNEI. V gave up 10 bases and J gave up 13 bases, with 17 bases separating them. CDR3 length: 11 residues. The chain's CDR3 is CATSRTEGQFF. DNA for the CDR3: TGTGCCACCTCCCGCACAGAAGGACAGTTCTTC.

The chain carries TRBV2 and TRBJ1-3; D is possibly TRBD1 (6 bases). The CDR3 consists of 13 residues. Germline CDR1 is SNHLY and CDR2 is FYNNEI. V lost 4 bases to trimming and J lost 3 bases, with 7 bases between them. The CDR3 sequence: CASSAGDGNTIYF. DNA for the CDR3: TGTGCCAGCAGTGCAGGGGATGGAAACACCATATATTTT.

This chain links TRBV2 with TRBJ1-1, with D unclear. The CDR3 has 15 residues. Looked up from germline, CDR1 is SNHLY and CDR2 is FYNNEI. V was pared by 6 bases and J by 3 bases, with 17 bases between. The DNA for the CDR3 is TGTGCCAGCAGCCCCCCCGGTCGTTCTGACACTGAAGCTTTCTTT. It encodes CASSPPGRSDTEAFF.

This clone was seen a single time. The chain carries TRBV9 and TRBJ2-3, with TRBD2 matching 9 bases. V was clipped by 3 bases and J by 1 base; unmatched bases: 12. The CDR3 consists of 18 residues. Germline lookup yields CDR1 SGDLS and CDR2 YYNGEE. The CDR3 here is CASSAEADSGSGTDTQYF. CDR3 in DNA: TGTGCCAGCAGCGCCGAGGCCGATAGCGGGAGTGGCACAGATACGCAGTATTTT.

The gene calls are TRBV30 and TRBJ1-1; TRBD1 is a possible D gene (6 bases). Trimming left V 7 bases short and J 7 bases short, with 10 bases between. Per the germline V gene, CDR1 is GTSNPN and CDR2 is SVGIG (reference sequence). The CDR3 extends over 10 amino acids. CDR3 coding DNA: TGTGCCTTTAAACAGGGTGAAGCTTTCTTT. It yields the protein CAFKQGEAFF. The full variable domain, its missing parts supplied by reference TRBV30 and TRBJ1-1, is SQTIHQWPATLVQPVGSPLSLECTVEGTSNPNLYWYRQAAGRGLQLLFYSVGIGQISSEVPQNLSASRPQDRQFILSSKKLLLSDSGFYLCAFKQGEAFFGQGTRLTVV.

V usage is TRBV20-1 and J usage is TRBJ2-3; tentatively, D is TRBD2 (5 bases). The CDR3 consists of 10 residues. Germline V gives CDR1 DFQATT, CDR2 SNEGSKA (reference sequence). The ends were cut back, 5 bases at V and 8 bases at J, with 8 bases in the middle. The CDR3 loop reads CSAAGATQYF. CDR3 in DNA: TGCAGTGCTGCGGGCGCTACGCAGTATTTT.